This passage covers 3 T cell receptor beta chains from one sample sequenced in a study of T cell responses to AZD1222 COVID-19 vaccine. Only in-frame clones appear in the TCRdb table, and some are missing; sequencing was by immunoSEQ multiplex PCR. The data contain under 150,000 clones, approximately 91% of them singletons. The sample was peripheral blood, taken 28 days after the second AZD1222 dose. Receptors originate from an adult who received the AZD1222 COVID-19 vaccine.

This clone was recorded many times. V gene TRBV6-1 combines with J gene TRBJ1-2; 7 bases map to TRBD1. The CDR3 loop spans 14 amino acids. Germline trimming cut 2 bases from V and 5 bases from J; bases unmatched to any gene: 5. Germline CDR1 reads MNHNS; CDR2 reads SASEGT. CDR3 sequence: CASSERTGLYGYTF. The CDR3 nucleotides are TGTGCCAGCAGTGAAAGGACAGGACTATATGGCTACACCTTC.

The CDR3 is CASSSQRGGRNEQFF. The CDR3 nucleotides are TGTGCCAGCAGTTCCCAGCGGGGGGGTCGGAATGAGCAGTTCTTC. The J gene is TRBJ2-1, the V gene TRBV27; 10 bases align to TRBD2. Losses at the gene ends were 4 bases for V and 7 bases for J; bases not matched to a gene: 7. This CDR3 comprises 15 residues. Germline assignment: CDR1 MNHEY and CDR2 SMNVEV (reference sequence).

This clone was seen only once. This chain uses TRBV5-1 with TRBJ2-3; 7 bases match TRBD1. The trim removed 4 bases at V and 4 bases at J, leaving 9 bases unmatched. Germline V gives CDR1 SGHRS, CDR2 YFSETQ. The CDR3 loop spans 15 amino acids. DNA of the CDR3: TGCGCCAGCAGCCTACAGGGGTCCTTCCCAGATACGCAGTATTTT. Protein sequence: CASSLQGSFPDTQYF.